This T cell receptor beta chain was sequenced in a study of CD8+ T cells in alopecia areata. Study details: Those patients who were treated received oral tofacitinib, which was given at 5 to 10 mg twice daily for moderate-to-severe alopecia areata.

CDR1 and CDR2 (germline): SGHAT, FQNNGV. With 5 bases clipped from V and 3 bases from J, the junction kept 3 bases outside the gene matches. There are 15 residues in the CDR3. The study's findings and limits: On tofacitinib, scalp and blood still held many of the expanded lesional clones. An increase in clonality over normal scalp was evident in lesional scalp, especially alopecia totalis/universalis. Sharing of TCRs across patients appeared less clear than in mice, possibly for HLA-related reasons.

About this clone itself: Its antigen is as yet unknown.

Once RNA had been extracted, it was reverse transcribed into cDNA to act as the sequencing template. Here immunoSEQ multiplex PCR was the method, and the copy in TCRdb shows in-frame clones only, minus some. The repertoire holds approximately 200,000 clones, with about 40% as singletons. Regarding treatment: oral pan-JAK inhibitor, 5-10 mg twice daily. Specimen: CD4+ T cells sorted from blood, collected at approximately week 36, from a patient treated with tofacitinib. The V call is TRBV11-2, the J call TRBJ2-7; 14 bases fit TRBD2. The TCR originated in a human donor with alopecia areata. CDR3 nucleotides: TGTGCCAGCAGCCTGGGACTAGCGGGAGTCTACGAGCAGTACTTC. This gives the protein CASSLGLAGVYEQYF.